The clone carrying this T cell receptor (beta chain) has a count of ten or more. Its antigen is still unknown. These data are taken from a study of regulatory T cells in long-lasting Graves disease. Study as a whole: Patients with persistent Graves' disease had over 5 years of antithyroid drugs and persistent TSH receptor antibodies. Regarding the study as a whole: Newly diagnosed disease favored TRBV20-1 and TRBJ2-1 over persistent disease.

Time point meaning: persistent/refractory GD, antithyroid drugs over 5 years with positive TRAb. Isolated PBMC RNA provided the starting material for the TCR library. American Thyroid Association guidelines served as the basis for diagnosing Graves' disease. V was clipped by 5 bases and J by 6 bases; unmatched bases: 13. CDR3 length: 16 amino acids. The germline V gene has CDR1 SEHNR and CDR2 FQNEAQ (reference sequence). Construction of the TCR beta libraries employed iRepertoire HTBI primers in conjunction with Arm-PCR of CDR3 regions. As processed by the authors: The samples included around 60 TRBV and around 15 TRBJ segments. TCRdb analysed the multiplex PCR reads with MiXCR anew, one entry per CDR3 protein. The V and J calls come from TCRdb's annotation, not from the publication. Altogether about 460,000 distinct CDR3 sequences are present, about 20% being singletons, with the ten largest covering about an eighth.

The sequences come from peripheral blood mononuclear cells (PBMCs), collected when the disease was refractory, from a patient treated with antithyroid drugs. The chain links TRBV7-9 to TRBJ2-7; 10 bases align to TRBD1. The origin of this receptor is a female donor with Graves disease. The chain's CDR3 is CASSELTGGDVSEQYF. In DNA form, the CDR3 reads TGTGCCAGCAGCGAACTGACAGGGGGCGATGTTTCCGAGCAGTACTTC.